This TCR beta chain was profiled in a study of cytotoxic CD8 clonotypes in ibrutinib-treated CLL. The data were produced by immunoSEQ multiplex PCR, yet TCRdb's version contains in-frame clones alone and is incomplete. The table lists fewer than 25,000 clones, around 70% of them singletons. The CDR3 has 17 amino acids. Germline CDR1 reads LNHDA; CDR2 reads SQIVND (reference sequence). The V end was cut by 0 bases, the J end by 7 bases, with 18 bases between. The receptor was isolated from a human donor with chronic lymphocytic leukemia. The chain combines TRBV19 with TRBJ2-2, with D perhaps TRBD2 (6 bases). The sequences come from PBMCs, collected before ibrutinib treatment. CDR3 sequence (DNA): TGTGCCAGTAGTATAGATCTAGCGAGGGAGCTCAACGGGGAGCTGTTTTTT. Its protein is CASSIDLARELNGELFF.